This T cell receptor (beta chain) emerged from a study of T cells expressing NK-cell markers. TCRdb reworked the 5' RACE reads into one entry per CDR3 protein, no DNA. This table lists some 460,000 distinct CDR3 sequences. About this clonotype: The antigen is unknown.

Overall study findings and caveats: What remained unclear was the HCMV specificity of expanded NKG2C+ T cell clones.

This TCR came from a woman in her forties or fifties in good health. Sample: blood T cells: a sorted CD56 or NKG2C T cell subset, CD4+ or CD8+ T cells, or bulk PBMC T cells (not recorded which).

Here the CDR3 reads CSARLAGDLNIQYF. The chain links TRBV20-1 to TRBJ2-4; TCRdb names TRBD2, which stays unverified in the absence of DNA. The CDR3 is 14 amino acids. Per the germline V gene, CDR1 is DFQATT and CDR2 is SNEGSKA (reference sequence).